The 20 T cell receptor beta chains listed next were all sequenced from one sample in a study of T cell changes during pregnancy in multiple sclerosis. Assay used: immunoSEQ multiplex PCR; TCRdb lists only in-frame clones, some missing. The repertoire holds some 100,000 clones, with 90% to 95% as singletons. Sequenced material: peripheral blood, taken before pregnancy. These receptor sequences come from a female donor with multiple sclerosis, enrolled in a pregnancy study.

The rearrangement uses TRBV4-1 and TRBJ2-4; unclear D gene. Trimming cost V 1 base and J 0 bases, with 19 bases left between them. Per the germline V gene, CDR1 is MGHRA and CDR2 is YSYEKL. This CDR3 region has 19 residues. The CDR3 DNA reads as TGCGCCAGCAGCCAAGGGGCAGTCCCCGGTAGATTAGCCAAAAACATTCAGTACTTC. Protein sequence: CASSQGAVPGRLAKNIQYF.

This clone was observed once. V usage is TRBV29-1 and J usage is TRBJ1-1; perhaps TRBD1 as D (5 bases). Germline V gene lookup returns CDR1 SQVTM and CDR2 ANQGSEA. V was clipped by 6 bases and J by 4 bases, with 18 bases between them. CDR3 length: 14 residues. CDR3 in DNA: TGCAGCGTGGGAGGGGCAGGCTCAGCCACTGAAGCTTTCTTT. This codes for CSVGGAGSATEAFF.

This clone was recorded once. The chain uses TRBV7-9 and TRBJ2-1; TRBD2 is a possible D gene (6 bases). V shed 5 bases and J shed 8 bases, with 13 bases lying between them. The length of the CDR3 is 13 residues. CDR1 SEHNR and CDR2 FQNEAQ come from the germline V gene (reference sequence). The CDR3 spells CASSHGGIDEQFF. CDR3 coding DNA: TGTGCCAGCAGCCATGGGGGGATCGATGAGCAGTTCTTC.

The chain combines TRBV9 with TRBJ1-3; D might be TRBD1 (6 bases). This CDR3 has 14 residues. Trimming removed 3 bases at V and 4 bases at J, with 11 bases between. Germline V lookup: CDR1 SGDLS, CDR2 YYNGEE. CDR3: CASSAGVGGNTIYF. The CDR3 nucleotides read TGTGCCAGCAGCGCAGGGGTCGGGGGAAACACCATATATTTT.

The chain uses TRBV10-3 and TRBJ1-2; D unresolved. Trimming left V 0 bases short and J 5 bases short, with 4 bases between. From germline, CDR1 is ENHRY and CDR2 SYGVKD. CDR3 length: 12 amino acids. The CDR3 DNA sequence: TGTGCCATCAGTGAGTCAACATATGGCTACACCTTC. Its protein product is CAISESTYGYTF.

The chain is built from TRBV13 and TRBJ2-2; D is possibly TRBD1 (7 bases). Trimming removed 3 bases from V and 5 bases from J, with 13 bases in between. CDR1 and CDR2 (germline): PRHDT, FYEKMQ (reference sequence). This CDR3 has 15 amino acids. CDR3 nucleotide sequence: TGTGCCAGCAGCTTCGGAGGGGGCATTACCGGGGAGCTGTTTTTT. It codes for CASSFGGGITGELFF.

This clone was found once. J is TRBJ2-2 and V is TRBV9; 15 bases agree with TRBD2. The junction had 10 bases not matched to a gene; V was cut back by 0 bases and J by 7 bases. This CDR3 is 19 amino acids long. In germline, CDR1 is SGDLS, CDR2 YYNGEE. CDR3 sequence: CASSVDPGLAGGGSGELFF. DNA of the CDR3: TGTGCCAGCAGCGTAGACCCAGGACTAGCGGGAGGGGGAAGCGGGGAGCTGTTTTTT.

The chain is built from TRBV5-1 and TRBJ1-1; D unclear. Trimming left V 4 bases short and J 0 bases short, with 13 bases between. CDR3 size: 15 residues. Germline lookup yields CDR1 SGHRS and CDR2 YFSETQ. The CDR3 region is CASSSDGVVNTEAFF. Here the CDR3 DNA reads TGCGCCAGCAGCAGCGACGGGGTCGTGAACACTGAAGCTTTCTTT.

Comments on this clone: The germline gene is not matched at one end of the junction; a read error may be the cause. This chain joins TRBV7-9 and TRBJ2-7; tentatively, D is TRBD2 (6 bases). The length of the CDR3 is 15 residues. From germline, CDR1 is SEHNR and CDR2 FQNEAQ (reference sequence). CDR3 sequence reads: CASSASFGSSDEQYF. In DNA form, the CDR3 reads TGTGCCAGCAGCGCCAGCTTCGGGAGCTCCGACGAGCAGTACTTC.

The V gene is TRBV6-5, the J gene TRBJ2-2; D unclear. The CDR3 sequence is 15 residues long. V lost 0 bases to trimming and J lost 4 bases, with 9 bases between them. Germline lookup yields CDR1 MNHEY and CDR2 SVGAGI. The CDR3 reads CASSYSFISTGELFF. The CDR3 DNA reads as TGTGCCAGCAGTTACTCTTTTATTTCCACCGGGGAGCTGTTTTTT.

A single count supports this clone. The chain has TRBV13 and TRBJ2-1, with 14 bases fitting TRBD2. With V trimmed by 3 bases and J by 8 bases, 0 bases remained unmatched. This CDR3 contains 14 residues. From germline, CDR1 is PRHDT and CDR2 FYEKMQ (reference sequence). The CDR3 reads CASSLGLAGDEQFF. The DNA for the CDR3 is TGTGCCAGCAGCTTGGGACTAGCGGGGGATGAGCAGTTCTTC.

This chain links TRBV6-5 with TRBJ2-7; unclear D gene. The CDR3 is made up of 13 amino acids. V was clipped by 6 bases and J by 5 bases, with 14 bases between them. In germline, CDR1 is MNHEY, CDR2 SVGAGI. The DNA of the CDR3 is TGTGCCAGCAGCGATCCTGGGCCGGACGAGCAGTACTTC. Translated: CASSDPGPDEQYF.

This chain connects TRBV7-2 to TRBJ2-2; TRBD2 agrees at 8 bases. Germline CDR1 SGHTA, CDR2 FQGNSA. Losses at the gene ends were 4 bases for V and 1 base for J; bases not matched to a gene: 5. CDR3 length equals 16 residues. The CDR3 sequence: CASSSRTSWNTGELFF. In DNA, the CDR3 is TGTGCCAGCAGCTCGAGGACTAGCTGGAACACCGGGGAGCTGTTTTTT.

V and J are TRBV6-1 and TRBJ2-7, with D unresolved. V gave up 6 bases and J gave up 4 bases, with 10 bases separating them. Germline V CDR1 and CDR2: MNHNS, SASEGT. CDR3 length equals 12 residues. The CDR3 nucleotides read TGTGCCAGCAGACAACCGATTTACGAGCAGTACTTC. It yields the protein CASRQPIYEQYF.

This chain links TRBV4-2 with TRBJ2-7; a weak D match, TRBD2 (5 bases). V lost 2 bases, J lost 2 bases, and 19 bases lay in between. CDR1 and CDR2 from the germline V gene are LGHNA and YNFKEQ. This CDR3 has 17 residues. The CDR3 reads CASSQLSISGLTYEQYF. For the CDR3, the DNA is TGTGCCAGCAGCCAACTATCAATAAGCGGCCTAACCTACGAGCAGTACTTC.

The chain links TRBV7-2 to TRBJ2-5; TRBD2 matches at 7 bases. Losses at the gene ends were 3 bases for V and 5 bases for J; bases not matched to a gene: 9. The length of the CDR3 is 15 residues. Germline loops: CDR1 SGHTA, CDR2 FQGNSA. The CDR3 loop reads CASSFTAGVQETQYF. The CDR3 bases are TGTGCCAGCAGCTTCACCGCGGGAGTCCAGGAGACCCAGTACTTC. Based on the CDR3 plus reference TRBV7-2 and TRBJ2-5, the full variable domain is GAGVSQSPSNKVTEKGKDVELRCDPISGHTALYWYRQSLGQGLEFLIYFQGNSAPDKSGLPSDRFSAERTGGSVSTLTIQRTQQEDSAVYLCASSFTAGVQETQYFGPGTRLLVL.

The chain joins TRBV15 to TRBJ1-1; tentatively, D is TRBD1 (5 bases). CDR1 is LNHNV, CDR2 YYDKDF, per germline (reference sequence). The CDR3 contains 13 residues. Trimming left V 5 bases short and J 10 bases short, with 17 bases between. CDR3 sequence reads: CATSGIGHELAFF. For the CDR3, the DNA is TGTGCCACCAGCGGGATAGGACACGAACTAGCTTTCTTT.

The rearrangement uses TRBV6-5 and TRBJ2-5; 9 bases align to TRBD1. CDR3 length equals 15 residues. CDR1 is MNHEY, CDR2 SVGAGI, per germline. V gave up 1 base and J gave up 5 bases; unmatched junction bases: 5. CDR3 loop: CASSYFDRGLETQYF. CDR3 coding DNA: TGTGCCAGCAGTTACTTCGACAGGGGGTTGGAGACCCAGTACTTC.

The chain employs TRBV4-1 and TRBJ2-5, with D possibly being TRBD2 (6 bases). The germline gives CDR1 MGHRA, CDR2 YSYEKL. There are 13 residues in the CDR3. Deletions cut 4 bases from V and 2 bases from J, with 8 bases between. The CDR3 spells CASSLGLQETQYF. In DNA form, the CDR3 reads TGCGCCAGCAGCCTGGGACTTCAAGAGACCCAGTACTTC.

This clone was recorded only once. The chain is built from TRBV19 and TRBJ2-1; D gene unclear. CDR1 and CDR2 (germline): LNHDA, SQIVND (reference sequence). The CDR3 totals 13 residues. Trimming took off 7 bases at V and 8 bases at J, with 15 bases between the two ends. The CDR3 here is CASTVLDSHEQFF. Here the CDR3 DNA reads TGTGCCAGTACCGTCCTAGATTCCCATGAGCAGTTCTTC.